This T cell receptor beta chain emerged from a study of regulatory T cells in long-lasting Graves disease. General study results and limits: Those with persistent disease had in common more public clonotypes (about 2,500) than new patients (roughly 1,000).

Remarks on this clonotype: Its antigen remains unidentified.

Time point noted: newly diagnosed GD, antithyroid drugs for less than 3 months. From PBMCs, RNA was extracted and then used to make the TCR library. The authors built TCR beta libraries using iRepertoire HTBI primers and Arm-PCR of CDR3 regions. TCRdb reanalysed the multiplex PCR reads using MiXCR and keeps one entry per CDR3 protein. The sample carries a few hundred thousand distinct CDR3 sequences, 12% recorded once. This CDR3 is 13 amino acids long. V trimming: 8 bases; J trimming: 1 base; junction bases outside the gene matches: 5. Germline CDR1 is ENHRY and CDR2 is SYGVKD. These same records also appear under a second study, on T cells in Graves' hyperthyroidism and ophthalmopathy. That source notes: Any patient presenting with uncontrolled infection, other autoimmune disease, pregnancy or lactation was left out. The TCR CDR3 first-round RT-PCR relied on the HTBI primer set.

The specimen was peripheral blood mononuclear cells (PBMCs), collected at new diagnosis, from a patient treated with antithyroid drugs. V is TRBV10-3 and J is TRBJ2-7; TRBD2 aligns across 7 bases. The TCR was taken from a woman aged 18-30 years with Graves disease. This chain's CDR3 is CAILGGPSYEQYF. In DNA, the CDR3 is TGTGCCATCCTGGGAGGGCCGTCCTACGAGCAGTACTTC.